This T cell receptor (beta chain) was captured by sequencing in a study of blood T cell repertoires in COVID-19 (TCRdb year 2020). The study in broad terms: The collaborator samples originated in the United States, Italy and Spain and spanned the acute and convalescent phases of COVID-19. The prospective study material was composed of cDNA or gDNA derived from T cells, B-cell-depleted T cells, or PBMCs. Deeply sampled blood TCRbeta repertoires from subjects exposed to, actively infected with, or recovered from COVID-19 were included in the dataset. The repertoires were released in a freely available public database meant as a resource for research on the immune response to SARS-CoV-2. The samples were drawn from the first 160 participants of the ongoing ImmuneRACE study and from some 1,300 subjects provided by 6 global collaborators. Nearly every sample came with metadata listing a de-identified subject ID, COVID-19 status, age in years and sex. Where HLA class I and class II types were available, the types were taken from metadata supplied by the sample provider, not from assay-based typing.

TCRbeta CDR3 regions were amplified from genomic DNA by means of the immunoSEQ Assay, a bias-controlled multiplex PCR. The source study handled its data this way. The number of nucleated cells in each sample was estimated by amplification of reference gene primers within the assay. To quantify the absolute abundance of each unique TCRbeta CDR3 rearrangement, sequence reads were collapsed and filtered. Productive Simpson clonality was computed per sample as the square root of Simpson's diversity index over productive rearrangements. In its TCRdb copy, this immuneACCESS table keeps in-frame sequences only and misses some clones. Where compared with another copy, unresolved V genes explain less than half of these, and the others have no known cause. The DNA was the basis for D and trimming; V, J and clone size are from that table. Present in this sample are some 270,000 clones, approximately 84% of which were seen just once. About 3% of the sample is in the top ten clones.

Trimming leaves V shorter by 3 bases and J shorter by 1 base, with the junction holding 11 bases beyond the gene matches. Per the germline V gene, SGHTA is the CDR1 and FQGNSA is the CDR2. The cysteine opens and the phenylalanine closes a CDR3 of 18 amino acids. Just the 54-base CDR3 DNA is kept, in frame starting at base 1. Regarding this clone: Its antigen is unknown. Base qualities are not provided; no much larger clone lies one nucleotide away.

In the prospective study, participants were roughly 18 to 100 years old, resided in 25 or so geographic areas of the United States, and were enrolled through a virtual design. To assign participants to cohorts, the prospective study relied on clinical history that participants themselves reported in a screening survey and a study questionnaire. Recovered participants in ImmuneRACE Cohort 3 were defined as having two consecutive negative NP/OP PCR tests, clearance from a healthcare professional, or resolution of symptoms. In the prospective study, whole blood, serum and a nasopharyngeal or oropharyngeal swab were collected from each participant by mobile phlebotomists. Prospective study participants could optionally give additional blood draws and questionnaires over an approximately 2-month period. Prospective study blood samples were shipped either frozen or at room temperature before DNA extraction.

Here is what the overall study found, with its caveats: The quantity of clinical and demographic metadata differed by source and by participant and was supplied without curation.

The sequenced sample consisted of PBMCs or T cells enriched from blood (not recorded which). The sequence is built from TRBV7-2 and TRBJ2-7, and TRBD2 matches 11 of the central bases. The receptor was derived from a man in his fifties or sixties who had recovered from COVID-19. The nucleotide sequence reads TGTGCCAGCAGCTTCCTAGCGGGAGGTAACCCGAGGTCCTACGAGCAGTACTTC. Its protein is CASSFLAGGNPRSYEQYF. The CDR3 plus the reference TRBV7-2 and TRBJ2-7 genes for the other parts give the full variable domain: GAGVSQSPSNKVTEKGKDVELRCDPISGHTALYWYRQSLGQGLEFLIYFQGNSAPDKSGLPSDRFSAERTGGSVSTLTIQRTQQEDSAVYLCASSFLAGGNPRSYEQYFGPGTRLTVT.